Detailed here is one T cell receptor (beta chain). The antigen remains undetermined. The sample contains more than one DNA sequence encoding this CDR3. Repertoires were generated with immunoSEQ multiplex PCR, while TCRdb's copy carries only in-frame clones and drops some. The table has some 2 million clones, 85% to 95% seen once. Terminally differentiated effector memory CD45RA+ cells were excluded by CCR7 positive selection of CD45RO-negative cells. The data derive from a study of shared clonotypes between healthy human individuals. Study-wide background: Donor composition was two women and a few men, aged 18 to 49. Findings of the study overall: Depth of sequencing was expected to influence donor clonotype sharing. Enrolling few donors narrowed the genetic and exposure-history diversity that was represented. Lower generation probabilities were found for non-shared clonotypes than for those shared by all four donors.

The CDR3 extends over 12 amino acids. V gave up 2 bases and J gave up 6 bases, with 6 bases separating them. Germline V lookup: CDR1 SEHNR, CDR2 FQNEAQ (reference sequence). This receptor was identified in a man aged 18 to 30 in good health. Sequenced sample: naive CD8+ T cells sorted from blood. The rearrangement uses TRBV7-9 and TRBJ2-3, with D unresolved. The CDR3 sequence is CASSLLSDTQYF. The CDR3 nucleotides are TGTGCCAGCAGCTTACTTTCTGATACGCAGTATTTT. Full variable domain (outside the CDR3, taken from reference TRBV7-9 and TRBJ2-3): DTGVSQNPRHKITKRGQNVTFRCDPISEHNRLYWYRQTLGQGPEFLTYFQNEAQLEKSRLLSDRFSAERPKGSFSTLEIQRTEQGDSAMYLCASSLLSDTQYFGPGTRLTVL.